The T cell receptor beta chain described here comes from a study of cytomegalovirus exposure and HLA in healthy donors (dated by TCRdb to about 2017). At the level of the whole study: An earlier analysis of more than 550 of the donors reported 250 to 350 Gb of sequence data and around 110 million unique TCR beta sequences obtained from approximately 180 million T cells. To predict cytomegalovirus infection status, the study brought together high-throughput TCR immunosequencing, statistical association of individual TCRs with disease status, and machine learning. A later analysis re-examined previously published TCR beta repertoires from about 670 donors and added high-resolution HLA genotyping to investigate patterns of TCR occurrence. In an earlier analysis of roughly 540 of the donors, high-throughput TCR beta sequencing was used to judge whether each TCR beta V gene segment behaved as functional or pseudogenic. Typing coverage differed by locus: A, B, C, DRB1 and DQB1 were typed in about 620-630 donors, DQA1 in 500 to 550, DPA1 in 600 to 610, and DPB1 in roughly 470. Both class I and class II loci were covered by HLA typing, at four-digit resolution. The aim of the study was to test whether cataloging public T cell receptors could identify signatures of past pathogen exposure. Approximately 310 gigabases of sequencing data and tens of millions of unique TCR sequences were included in an early release covering 500 to 750 HLA-typed donors. A later genetic analysis used genome-wide SNP genotypes for about 55% of the 666 donors, treating that subset as a discovery cohort. Across 398 genotyped donors of the cohort, an average of approximately 200,000 unique TCR beta nucleotide sequences per donor were sequenced, and approximately 19% of those sequences were non-productive. Donor age, sex, ethnicity and CMV serostatus were compiled together with the repertoire data. The later analysis used no new phenotypic data to find candidate immune exposures, relying instead on TCR beta sequences and their occurrence across donors. The study profiled the T cell repertoires of more than 500 subjects by immunosequencing and related them to cytomegalovirus serostatus. In addition to the first cohort of 666 subjects, a separate validation cohort of approximately 120 different subjects was used. Among the roughly 400 genotyped donors, about 85% belonged to the genetic ancestry cluster associated with self-reported Caucasian donors. All discovery cohort repertoires had been generated on a single sequencing platform. Five DR-DQ haplotypes were handled as single units for association and clustering, since linkage in the cohort was strong. What the authors observed across the whole study: Several of the top co-occurrence clusters appeared to be linked to parvovirus B19, influenza, CMV and Epstein-Barr virus, according to a later analysis. In a later genetic analysis, a missense DCLRE1C variant was associated with V-gene and J-gene trimming of TCR beta chains, and the association was replicated in an independent cohort. The 87-base-pair reads could not distinguish some IMGT-functional V segments, including TRBV6-2 and TRBV6-3, so those segments were excluded. This cohort had only TCR beta chains sequenced, and the lack of alpha or paired-chain data limited which features could be detected. Most TCR sequences were seen in very few donors, while some public TCRs were found in many individuals. Sequencing depth was assumed to be roughly uniform across donors in the presence/absence analyses, though that assumption may not hold. In a later analysis, HLA-associated TCR beta chains showed more clonal expansion and lower generation probabilities than non-associated chains that were equally common. When HLA alleles, especially DR and DQ, strongly co-occurred, TCR associations were difficult to assign to individual alleles. The classifier was reported to diagnose cytomegalovirus status with high specificity and sensitivity in both the original and validation cohorts. A cluster of highly shared sequence variants was judged likely to represent a technical artifact of the sequencing pipeline. In a later analysis, 15,000 to 20,000 TCR beta sequences were associated with specific HLA alleles at a false discovery rate of 0.05. An earlier analysis of 587 of the donors showed that most TCR beta V segments appeared in productive rearrangements either about 90% or about 30% of the time, which broadly matched IMGT annotations. A total of 164 TCR beta chains were listed by the study as associated with cytomegalovirus. A few of the identified cytomegalovirus-associated TCR beta chains were confirmed in vitro to be specific for cytomegalovirus antigens. A further reported finding was that TCR beta sequences accurately predicted the HLA-A and HLA-B alleles for most subjects in the first cohort. Linkage disequilibrium might explain the correlated functional status among segregating V segments, but an unknown experimental factor could not be ruled out. A later genetic analysis reported fewer N-insertions in productive TCRs among donors in an Asian-associated ancestry cluster than the approximately 700-donor mean. Because counts were too low, seventeen rarely observed V segments, including chromosome 9 orphons, were excluded from the earlier analysis of 587 of the donors. In a later analysis, the rate of TCR association differed among HLA loci, with DRB1 alleles having the most associated TCRs and HLA-C alleles having the fewest. Because HLA typing was missing for some donors at each locus, association tests included only the typed subset. Most CMV-associated TCR beta chains appeared to be HLA-restricted in a later analysis, and the HLA associations seemed to be driven largely by CMV exposure. CMV serostatus was the only immune exposure information available for the cohort. It was suggested by the authors that the approach could potentially be generalized to other disease states and immunological phenotypes.

The cohort comprised under 700 healthy bone marrow donors. At the time of sampling, all cohort members were nominally healthy, though unrecorded immune exposures were likely present. The donor was CMV seropositive and belonged to the group of some 290 seropositive cohort members. A peripheral blood sample was provided by each donor, and peripheral blood mononuclear cells were used for TCR beta sequencing. The Qiagen DNeasy Blood Extraction Kit was used to extract genomic DNA from the blood cell samples. The protocol used for the library was the immunoSEQ multiplex PCR assay. For the multiplex PCR, a mixture combining 60 forward primers for TCR Vbeta segments and 13 reverse primers for TCR Jbeta segments was used. A multiplex PCR assay on genomic DNA amplified the CDR3 region of rearranged TCR beta genes. The Illumina HiSeq System was used to sequence the amplified TCR beta libraries as 87-base-pair reads. Turning to the authors' computational methods: A later analysis counted about 80 million unique TCR beta chains across the approximately 700 repertoires, and approximately 11 million of these chains were shared by at least two donors. A nearest-neighbor algorithm error-corrected the raw reads and collapsed the reads into unique sequences, merging closely related sequences to remove PCR and sequencing errors. Alignment of CDR3 sequences to IMGT reference sequences was used to assign V, D and J gene segments. For a sequence to be retained, a match of at least six nucleotides was required to both a V gene segment and a J gene segment. Rearrangements were called productive when the CDR3 lacked stop codons and stayed in frame with V and J; all others were non-productive. CDR3 was defined according to IMGT convention as the region running from the second conserved V-encoded cysteine to the conserved J-encoded phenylalanine. In an earlier analysis of around 570 of the donors, sequences lacking an unambiguous match to a single V gene segment were excluded. An earlier analysis of over 450 of the donors classified V segments as functional when productive rearrangements were above 56.7% and as segregating when the standard deviation between donors was above 5%. A statistical classification framework was developed to diagnose cytomegalovirus status using the catalog of TCR beta chain sequences. In a later analysis, V and J genes were assigned by comparing TCR nucleotide sequences against IMGT/GENE-DB human TR gene sequences. The TCRdist pipeline was used in a later analysis to assign CDR3 sequences and most-parsimonious VDJ recombination scenarios. In a later analysis, each TCR beta chain was defined by its CDR3 amino acid sequence together with its V-gene family, and reads without a unique V-gene family were excluded. In a later analysis, fewer than 600 highly shared, low-generation-probability nucleotide sequences were removed to address suspected cross-contamination and a sequencing artifact. For each public chain, a later analysis derived a clonal expansion index from normalized ranks of inferred template counts within each repertoire. In a later analysis, generation probabilities were computed with a VDJ recombination model fitted to out-of-frame rearrangements, and the resulting probabilities were checked against IGoR. In a later analysis, TCR-TCR, TCR-HLA and TCR-CMV co-occurrence was scored with hypergeometric tests, and a repertoire-size bias correction was applied to TCR pairs. A later analysis estimated false discovery rates by permuting HLA or CMV assignments 20 times. In a later analysis, co-occurring TCRs were grouped using DBSCAN, with TCRdist sequence similarity added in when clustering inside HLA-allele-positive subsets. For co-occurrence clustering, repertoires with fewer than 30,000 or more than 120,000 public chains were excluded, along with roughly 5 repertoires with anomalous nucleotide sharing. Held by TCRdb, this immuneACCESS table contains in-frame sequences only and omits some clones. Under half of the omission traces to an unresolved V gene where checked; the cause of the rest is unknown. Clone size and V and J calls were adopted from that table, with D and trimming inferred from the DNA. The sample profile shows some 170,000 clones; 82% of them were found once. The leading ten clones occupy about 1.6% of the sample.

To note about this clone: Its recognized antigen is unknown. The record has no base qualities; no much larger clone is one base away.

The CDR3 contains 13 residues, cysteine and phenylalanine counted. Only CDR3 DNA is held: 39 bases, read in frame from base 1. The germline V gene (reference sequence) supplies CDR1 LNHDA and CDR2 SQIVND. The junction carries 9 bases between V and J, which are trimmed by 3 bases and 4 bases respectively. Here the chain combines TRBV19 and TRBJ1-1; the D gene lacks a confident call. This receptor was obtained from a girl aged 10 to 17 in good health and CMV-seropositive. Sequenced sample: PBMCs. In nucleotide form, the sequence is TGTGCCAGTAGTATTCTTTTTTCCACTGAAGCTTTCTTT. This translates into CASSILFSTEAFF.